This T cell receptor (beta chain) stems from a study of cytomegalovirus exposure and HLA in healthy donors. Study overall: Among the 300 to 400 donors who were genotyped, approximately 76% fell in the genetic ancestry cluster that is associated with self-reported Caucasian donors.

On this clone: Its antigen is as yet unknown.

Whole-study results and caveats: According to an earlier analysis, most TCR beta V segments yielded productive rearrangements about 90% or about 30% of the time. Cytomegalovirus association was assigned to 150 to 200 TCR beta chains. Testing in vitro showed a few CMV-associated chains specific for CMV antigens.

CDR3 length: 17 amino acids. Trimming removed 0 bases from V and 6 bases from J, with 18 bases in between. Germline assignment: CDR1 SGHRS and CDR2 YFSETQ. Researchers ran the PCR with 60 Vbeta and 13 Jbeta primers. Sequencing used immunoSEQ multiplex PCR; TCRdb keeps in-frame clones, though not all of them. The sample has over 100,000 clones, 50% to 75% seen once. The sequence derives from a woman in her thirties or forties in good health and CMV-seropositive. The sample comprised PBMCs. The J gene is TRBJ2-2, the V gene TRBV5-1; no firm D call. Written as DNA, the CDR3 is TGCGCCAGCAGCTTGGGGGTACGCGGAGACGGCCCCGGGGAGCTGTTTTTT. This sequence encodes CASSLGVRGDGPGELFF.